The 28 T cell receptor beta chains in this list originate from one sample, sequenced in a study of CD4 and CD8 cells across lung adenocarcinoma regions (dated by TCRdb to between 2018 and 2020). The library was generated by PCR. The run used a HiSeq X Ten. Using fastp at Q25 and MiXCR, TCRdb reprocessed the public reads and kept productive beta chains. Rows matching on CDR3 protein sequence are summarized as one entry with the most common DNA and genes. The sample table holds 25,000 or so distinct CDR3 sequences, of which under 65% were seen once. The ten top clones hold around 21% of the sample. Sequenced sample: CD4+ T cells from the center of a lung tumor. Per the publication, the cell subset or site label means: tumor center region. The receptors here all came from a male donor with lung adenocarcinoma. The CD4 and CD8 labels of this study may be unreliable.

This clonotype was recorded at least ten times. V usage is TRBV7-8 and J usage is TRBJ2-1; a possible D gene is TRBD2 (6 bases). V lost 3 bases and J 9 bases, leaving 21 bases between the germline ends. Germline CDR1 and CDR2: SGHVS and FQNEAQ. The CDR3 consists of 16 residues. CDR3 sequence (DNA): TGTGCCAGCAGCTTGGGGTACGGGACTGGTTCGGCTGAGCAGTTCTTC. Protein sequence: CASSLGYGTGSAEQFF.

This clonotype came up many times. V is TRBV7-3 and J is TRBJ2-2; no reliable D call. Germline values: CDR1 SGHTA, CDR2 FQGTGA. The CDR3 consists of 13 residues. Trimming took 5 bases from V and 6 from J, leaving 10 bases between them. CDR3 sequence (DNA): TGTGCCAGCAGCGTTTTGCAGGCCGGGGAGCTGTTTTTT. Protein product: CASSVLQAGELFF.

This clonotype was seen a handful of times. V usage is TRBV6-1 and J usage is TRBJ2-1; 7 bases align to TRBD2. CDR1 and CDR2 (germline): MNHNS, SASEGT. Germline trimming cut 6 bases from V and 10 bases from J; bases unmatched to any gene: 21. The CDR3 length is 17 residues. Here the CDR3 DNA reads TGTGCCAGCAGATCACACACGGGAGGTATGGACTCCTACGAGCAGTTCTTC. As protein: CASRSHTGGMDSYEQFF.

The chain uses TRBV11-2 and TRBJ2-3, with 8 bases lining up with TRBD1. V lost 3 bases and J lost 4; bases outside the gene matches: 3. The germline CDR1 and CDR2 sequences are SGHAT and FQNNGV. The CDR3 totals 14 residues. This CDR3 reads CASSFDRGADTQYF. The CDR3 region has the DNA TGTGCCAGCAGCTTCGACAGGGGCGCAGATACGCAGTATTTT. Full variable domain (rest looked up from reference TRBV11-2 and TRBJ2-3): EAGVAQSPRYKIIEKRQSVAFWCNPISGHATLYWYQQILGQGPKLLIQFQNNGVVDDSQLPKDRFSAERLKGVDSTLKIQPAKLEDSAVYLCASSFDRGADTQYFGPGTRLTVL.

The chain combines TRBV7-6 with TRBJ2-1, with a weak D call TRBD1 (6 bases). The DNA end lines up better with TRBJ2-7; the J call may be wrong. The CDR3 loop spans 14 amino acids. Germline V gives CDR1 SGHVS, CDR2 FNYEAQ. As DNA, the CDR3 is TGTGCCAGCAGCGGGGGCCGAGACAAAGAGACGCAGTACTTC. It codes for CASSGGRDKETQYF.

V gene TRBV27 combines with J gene TRBJ2-3, with D possibly being TRBD1 or TRBD2 (5 bases each). Germline lookup yields CDR1 MNHEY and CDR2 SMNVEV (reference sequence). The CDR3 contains 17 residues. V was shortened by 5 bases and J by 4 bases, with 22 bases between the two germline ends. The CDR3 loop reads CASSPGRRGCGPDTQYF. CDR3 sequence (DNA): TGTGCCAGCAGTCCTGGCCGACGGGGCTGTGGCCCAGATACGCAGTATTTT.

At least ten counts were recorded for this clonotype. The chain couples TRBV6-5 to TRBJ2-1; D gene uncertain. The last part of the DNA fits TRBJ2-7 better; the J call may be wrong. Germline-derived CDR1 and CDR2 are MNHEY and SVGAGI. This CDR3 is built from 11 residues. Here the CDR3 DNA reads TGTGCCAGCAGTTTTAAGGGTGAGCAGTACTTC. Its translation: CASSFKGEQYF.

In its sample, this clonotype was seen many times. An end of the junction differs from the germline gene, which may be a read error. This chain connects TRBV7-2 to TRBJ2-1; 10 positions match TRBD2. Per germline, CDR1 SGHTA and CDR2 FQGNSA. This CDR3 has 15 amino acids. The CDR3 region is CASSVAGGGYNEQFF. Here the CDR3 DNA reads TGTGCCAGCAGCGTAGCGGGAGGAGGCTACAATGAGCAGTTCTTC. The full variable domain, completed using reference TRBV7-2 and TRBJ2-1, is GAGVSQSPSNKVTEKGKDVELRCDPISGHTALYWYRQSLGQGLEFLIYFQGNSAPDKSGLPSDRFSAERTGGSVSTLTIQRTQQEDSAVYLCASSVAGGGYNEQFFGPGTRLTVL.

There are a few counts of this clonotype. Likely a read error: the CDR3 ends without its conserved phenylalanine or tryptophan. Because the CDR3's place on the DNA is in doubt, the DNA is left out and the CDR3 is given as listed by TCRdb. V usage is TRBV23-1 and J usage is TRBJ2-1; the table's D gene call, TRBD2, was not cross checked with the DNA. TRBV23-1 is recorded as an ORF, its role being uncertain. The CDR3 length equals 10 residues, ends included. The CDR3 loop is CASSQAGLAG.

The chain carries TRBV27 and TRBJ2-3, with 11 bases that match TRBD2. Trimming removed 7 bases from V and 10 bases from J; junction bases left unmatched: 13. CDR3 length: 15 amino acids. The germline CDR1 and CDR2 sequences are MNHEY and SMNVEV (reference sequence). CDR3 nucleotides: TGTGCCAGCATAGCGGGAGGGCCTGGCACCGGGGCGCAGTATTTT. Translated: CASIAGGPGTGAQYF.

This clonotype was observed a handful of times. The rearrangement uses TRBV20-1 and TRBJ2-1, with TRBD2 matching over 8 bases. The germline gives CDR1 DFQATT, CDR2 SNEGSKA (reference sequence). J lost 2 bases, V lost 3 bases, and 3 bases had no gene match. The CDR3 has 14 residues. The CDR3 sequence is CSARSGSTYNEQFF. The CDR3 DNA reads as TGCAGTGCTAGGAGCGGGAGCACCTACAATGAGCAGTTCTTC.

The rearrangement uses TRBV3-1 and TRBJ2-7, with a tentative D call TRBD1 (5 bases). This CDR3 comprises 15 residues. In germline, CDR1 is LGHDT, CDR2 YNNKEL (reference sequence). Trimming stripped 0 bases from V and 1 base from J, with 10 bases between. The CDR3: CASSQDYRSSYEQYF. In DNA form, the CDR3 reads TGTGCCAGCAGCCAAGATTACAGGTCTTCCTACGAGCAGTACTTC.

Many counts were recorded for this clonotype. This chain connects TRBV4-1 to TRBJ2-5, with a possible D match to TRBD1 (6 bases). Deletions cut 4 bases from V and 11 bases from J, with 17 bases between. CDR3 length: 13 amino acids. Per germline, CDR1 MGHRA and CDR2 YSYEKL. The CDR3 region has the DNA TGCGCCAGCAGCCGAGGGGCAGGGGTTGAGCAGTACTTC. This gives the protein CASSRGAGVEQYF.

This clonotype rates as medium-sized. V is TRBV6-5 and J is TRBJ2-1; 14 bases agree with TRBD2. This CDR3 has 14 residues. Trimming at V came to 6 bases and at J to 10 bases, leaving 5 bases not matched to a gene. Germline V gene data show CDR1 as MNHEY and CDR2 as SVGAGI. The DNA of the CDR3 is TGTGCCAGCAGAGGACTAGCGGGAGGCGCGGAGCAGTTCTTC. It encodes CASRGLAGGAEQFF.

Comments on this clonotype: One end of the junction is discordant with germline, which a read error may explain. The genes are TRBV27 and TRBJ2-3, with 7 bases lining up with TRBD2. Germline CDR1 MNHEY, CDR2 SMNVEV (reference sequence). The CDR3 is 14 residues long. The DNA for the CDR3 is TGTGCCAGCAGTAGGAGCGGGGCGACAGATACCCAGTATTTT. This gives the protein CASSRSGATDTQYF.

This clonotype showed up just a few times. The V gene is TRBV10-1, the J gene TRBJ2-3; 14 nucleotides align to TRBD2. The germline gives CDR1 WNHNN, CDR2 SYGVQD (reference sequence). The CDR3 is made up of 14 amino acids. Trimming at V came to 2 bases and at J to 13 bases, leaving 5 bases not matched to a gene. This chain's CDR3 is CASSEGLAGGVKYF. For the CDR3, the DNA is TGCGCCAGCAGTGAGGGACTAGCGGGAGGAGTGAAGTATTTT.

A word on this clonotype: Germline and junction disagree at one end, which may indicate a read error. The V call is TRBV10-3, the J call TRBJ2-3, with D tentatively TRBD2 (5 bases). This CDR3 is 14 amino acids long. Per germline, CDR1 ENHRY and CDR2 SYGVKD. The CDR3: CAGSCSRAKDTQYF. The CDR3 DNA reads TGTGCGGGGAGTTGCAGCCGTGCCAAAGATACCCAGTATTTT.

Comments on this clonotype: A junction end diverges from the germline sequence, so it may reflect a read error. This chain links TRBV27 with TRBJ2-3; D is tentatively TRBD1 or TRBD2 (6 bases each). The germline CDR1 and CDR2 sequences are MNHEY and SMNVEV (reference sequence). CDR3 length equals 15 residues. The CDR3 nucleotides are TGTGCCAGGGGTTTCGGGGGCCGAGCCCAAAAGACGCAGTACTTT. It is translated as CARGFGGRAQKTQYF.

This clonotype showed up just a few times. Germline is not matched at one junction end, which may reflect a read error. This chain joins TRBV27 and TRBJ2-5; 7 bases line up with TRBD1. The CDR3 is made up of 17 amino acids. Germline loops: CDR1 MNHEY, CDR2 SMNVEV (reference sequence). The CDR3 bases are TGTGCCAGCAGTCCTGGCCTAGGGGGTTCTGGGACAGATACCCAGTACTTT. This encodes CASSPGLGGSGTDTQYF.

This clonotype was recorded only once. This rearrangement joins TRBV24-1 to TRBJ2-1, with 11 bases aligning to TRBD2. The J segment lost 6 bases and the V segment lost 3 bases, leaving 12 bases of the junction unmatched. Germline assignment: CDR1 KGHDR and CDR2 SFDVKD. There are 18 residues in the CDR3. CDR3 in amino acids: CATSDHRPIAGGANEQFF. The CDR3 nucleotides are TGTGCCACCAGTGATCACCGCCCTATAGCGGGAGGGGCCAATGAGCAGTTCTTC.

Concerning this clonotype itself: The junction and the germline gene differ at one end; a read error may be behind it. The V gene is TRBV27, the J gene TRBJ2-4; perhaps TRBD2 as D (5 bases). There are 15 residues in the CDR3. Germline CDR1 MNHEY, CDR2 SMNVEV (reference sequence). CDR3: CASRTGFQAKNIQYF. CDR3 nucleotide sequence: TGTGCCAGCAGGACGGGGTTTCAAGCCAAAAACATTCAGTACTTT.

The V call is TRBV10-3, the J call TRBJ2-1; 8 bases are shared with TRBD2. The V and J ends lost 6 bases and 12 bases, in that order; junction bases with no gene match: 16. CDR1 is ENHRY, CDR2 SYGVKD, per germline. This CDR3 has 15 amino acids. CDR3 DNA: TGTGCCATCAGGCCGGGACTAGTGGGAGGGGGTGCGCAGTTCTTC. Protein: CAIRPGLVGGGAQFF.

About this clonotype: One end of the junction fails to match germline, which may point to a read error. The chain carries TRBV6-1 and TRBJ2-3, with D possibly being TRBD1 or TRBD2 (6 bases each). In germline, CDR1 is MNHNS, CDR2 SASEGT. The CDR3 consists of 16 residues. The CDR3 spells CATAGIGGLITDTQYF. The CDR3 nucleotides are TGTGCCACCGCGGGGATTGGGGGGCTCATCACAGATACGCAGTACTTT.

About this clonotype itself: The conserved closing phenylalanine or tryptophan is absent in this CDR3, likely reflecting a read error. No DNA is shown, since the ends of the CDR3 on it are uncertain; the CDR3 is the one TCRdb lists. The chain recombines TRBV7-1 with TRBJ2-1; TRBD1 is the table's D call and was not checked against the DNA. TRBV7-1 is recorded as an ORF, its role being uncertain. The CDR3 has 11 amino acids, counting both end residues. The chain's CDR3 is CVDSWICCLGQ.

The gene calls are TRBV7-6 and TRBJ2-1, with D perhaps given as TRBD1 or TRBD2 (5 bases each). The DNA end is more similar to TRBJ2-7, so the J call may be wrong. The CDR3 loop spans 15 amino acids. Germline V gene sequence: CDR1 SGHVS, CDR2 FNYEAQ. The CDR3 DNA reads as TGTGCCAGCAGCTTAGATGAGGGGAGCTCCTACGAGCAGTACTTC. This encodes CASSLDEGSSYEQYF.

This clonotype has a count of ten or more. The chain combines TRBV7-2 with TRBJ2-1; TRBD2 matches at 14 bases. This CDR3 region has 18 residues. The junction had 9 bases not matched to a gene; V was cut back by 6 bases and J by 2 bases. CDR1 is SGHTA and CDR2 is FQGNSA in the germline V gene. CDR3 bases: TGTGCCAGCAGTCGGGGACTAGCGGGAGCACTCCCCTACAATGAGCAGTTCTTC. It codes for CASSRGLAGALPYNEQFF.

This clonotype was recorded many times. This sequence joins TRBV6-5 and TRBJ2-1; 10 bases line up with TRBD2. After removal of 4 bases from V and 7 bases from J, the junction contained 10 bases not matched to a gene. The CDR3 length is 16 residues. Germline CDR1 MNHEY, CDR2 SVGAGI. DNA of the CDR3: TGTGCCAGCAGTTCCGAGCGGGGGGGTCTTGGGAATGAGCAGTTCTTC. This codes for CASSSERGGLGNEQFF.

To note about this clonotype: One end of the junction is discordant with germline, which a read error may explain. The rearrangement joins TRBV27 to TRBJ2-2; 10 bases are a match to TRBD2. Germline CDR1 and CDR2: MNHEY and SMNVEV (reference sequence). The CDR3 spans 15 residues. The CDR3 DNA is TGTGCCAGCATAGCGGGAGGTCCGGGTACCGAGGAGCTGTTTTTT. It encodes CASIAGGPGTEELFF.